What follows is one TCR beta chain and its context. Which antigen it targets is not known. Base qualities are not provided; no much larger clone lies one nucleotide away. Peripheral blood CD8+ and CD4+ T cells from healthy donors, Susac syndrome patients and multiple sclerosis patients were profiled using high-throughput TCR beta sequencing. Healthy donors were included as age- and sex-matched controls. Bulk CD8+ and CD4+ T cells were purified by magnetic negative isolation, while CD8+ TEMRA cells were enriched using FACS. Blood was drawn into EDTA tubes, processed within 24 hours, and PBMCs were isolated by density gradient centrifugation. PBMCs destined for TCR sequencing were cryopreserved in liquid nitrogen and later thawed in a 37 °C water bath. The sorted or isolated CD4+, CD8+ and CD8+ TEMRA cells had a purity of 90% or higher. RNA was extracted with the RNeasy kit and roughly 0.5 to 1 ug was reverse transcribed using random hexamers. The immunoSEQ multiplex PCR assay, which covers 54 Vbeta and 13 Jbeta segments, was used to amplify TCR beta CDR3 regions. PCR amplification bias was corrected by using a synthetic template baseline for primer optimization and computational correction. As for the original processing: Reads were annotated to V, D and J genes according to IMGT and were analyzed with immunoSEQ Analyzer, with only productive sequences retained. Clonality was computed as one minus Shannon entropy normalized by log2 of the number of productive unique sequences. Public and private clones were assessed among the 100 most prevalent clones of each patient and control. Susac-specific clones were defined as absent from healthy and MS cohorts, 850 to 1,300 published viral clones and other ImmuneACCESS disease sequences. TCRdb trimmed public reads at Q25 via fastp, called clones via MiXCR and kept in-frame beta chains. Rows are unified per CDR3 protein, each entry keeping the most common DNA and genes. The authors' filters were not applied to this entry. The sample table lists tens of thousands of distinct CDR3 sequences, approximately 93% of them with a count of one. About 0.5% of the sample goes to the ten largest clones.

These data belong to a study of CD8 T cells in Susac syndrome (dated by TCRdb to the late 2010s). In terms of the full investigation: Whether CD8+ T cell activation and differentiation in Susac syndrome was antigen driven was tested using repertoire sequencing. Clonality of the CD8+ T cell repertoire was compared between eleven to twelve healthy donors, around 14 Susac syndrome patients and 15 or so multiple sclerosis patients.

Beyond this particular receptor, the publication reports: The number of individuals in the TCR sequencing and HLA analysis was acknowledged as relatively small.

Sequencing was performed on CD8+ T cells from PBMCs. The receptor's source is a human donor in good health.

This receptor carries the CDR3 CASSLTLTPGAFF. The DNA sequence is given as TGTGCCAGTAGCCTGACCCTCACCCCAGGAGCTTTCTTT. The chain employs TRBV19 and TRBJ1-1; a confident D gene designation cannot be given. The CDR3 has 13 amino acids, counting the end cysteine and phenylalanine. Only the CDR3 part of the read is kept: 39 bases, read in frame from the first base. The V end loses 6 bases and the J end loses 10 bases, and a stretch of 18 bases separates them. CDR1 LNHDA and CDR2 SQIVND are derived from the germline V gene (reference sequence).